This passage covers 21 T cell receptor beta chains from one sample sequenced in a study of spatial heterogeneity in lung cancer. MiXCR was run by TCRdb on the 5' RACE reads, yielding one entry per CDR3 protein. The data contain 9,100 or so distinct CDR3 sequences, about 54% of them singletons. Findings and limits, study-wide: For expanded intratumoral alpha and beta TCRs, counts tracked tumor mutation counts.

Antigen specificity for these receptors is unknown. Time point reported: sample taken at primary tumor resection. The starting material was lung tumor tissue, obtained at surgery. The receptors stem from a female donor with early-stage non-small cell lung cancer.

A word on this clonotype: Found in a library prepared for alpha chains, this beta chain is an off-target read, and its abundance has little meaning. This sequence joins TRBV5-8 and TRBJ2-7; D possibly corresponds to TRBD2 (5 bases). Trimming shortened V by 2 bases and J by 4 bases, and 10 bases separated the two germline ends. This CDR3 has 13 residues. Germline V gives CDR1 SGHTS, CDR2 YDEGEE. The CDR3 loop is CASSFDGGYEQYF. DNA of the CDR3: TGTGCCAGCAGCTTTGACGGAGGATACGAGCAGTACTTC. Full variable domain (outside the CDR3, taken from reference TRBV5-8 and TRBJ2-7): EAGVTQSPTHLIKTRGQQATLRCSPISGHTSVYWYQQALGLGLQFLLWYDEGEERNRGNFPPRFSGRQFPNYSSELNVNALELEDSALYLCASSFDGGYEQYFGPGTRLTVT.

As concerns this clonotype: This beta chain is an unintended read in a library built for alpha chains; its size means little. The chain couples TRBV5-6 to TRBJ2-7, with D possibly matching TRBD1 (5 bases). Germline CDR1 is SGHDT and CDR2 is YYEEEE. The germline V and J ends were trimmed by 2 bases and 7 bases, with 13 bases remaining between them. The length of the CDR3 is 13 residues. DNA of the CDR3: TGTGCCAGCAGCTTTGGGGTAGGGGATGAGCAGTACTTC. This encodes CASSFGVGDEQYF.

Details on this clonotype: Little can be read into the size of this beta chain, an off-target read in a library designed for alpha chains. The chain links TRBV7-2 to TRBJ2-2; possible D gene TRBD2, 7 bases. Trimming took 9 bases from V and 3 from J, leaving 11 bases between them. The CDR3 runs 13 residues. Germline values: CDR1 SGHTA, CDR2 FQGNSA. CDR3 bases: TGTGCCAGTTCCGGGGGGCACACCGGGGAGCTGTTTTTT. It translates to CASSGGHTGELFF.

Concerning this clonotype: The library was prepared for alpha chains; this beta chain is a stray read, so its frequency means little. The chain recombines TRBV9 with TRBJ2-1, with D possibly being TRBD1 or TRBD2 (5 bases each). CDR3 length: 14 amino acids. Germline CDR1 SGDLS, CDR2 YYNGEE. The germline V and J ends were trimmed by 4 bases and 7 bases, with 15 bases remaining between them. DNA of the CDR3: TGTGCCAGCAGCCCCGGGACCAGTTTTAATGAGCAGTTCTTC. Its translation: CASSPGTSFNEQFF.

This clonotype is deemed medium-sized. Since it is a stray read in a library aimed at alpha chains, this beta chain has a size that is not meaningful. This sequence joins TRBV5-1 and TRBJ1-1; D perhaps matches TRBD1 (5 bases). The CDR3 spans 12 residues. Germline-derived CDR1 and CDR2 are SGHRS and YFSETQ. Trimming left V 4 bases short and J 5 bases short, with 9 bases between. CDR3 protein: CASSERQTEAFF. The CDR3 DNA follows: TGCGCCAGCAGCGAAAGACAGACTGAAGCTTTCTTT.

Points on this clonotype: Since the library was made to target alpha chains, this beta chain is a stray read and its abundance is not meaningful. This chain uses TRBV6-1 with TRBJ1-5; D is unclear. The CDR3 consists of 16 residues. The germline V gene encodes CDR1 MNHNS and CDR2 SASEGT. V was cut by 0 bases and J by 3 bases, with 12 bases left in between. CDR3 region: CASSEAIGVDNQPQHF. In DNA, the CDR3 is TGTGCCAGCAGTGAAGCGATTGGCGTTGACAATCAGCCCCAGCATTTT.

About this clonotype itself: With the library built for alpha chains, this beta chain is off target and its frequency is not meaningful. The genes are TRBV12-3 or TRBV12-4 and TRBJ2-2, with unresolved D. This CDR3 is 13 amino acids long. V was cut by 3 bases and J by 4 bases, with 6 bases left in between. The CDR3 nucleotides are TGTGCCAGCAGTTTGGTGGGCACCGGGGAGCTGTTTTTT. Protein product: CASSLVGTGELFF.

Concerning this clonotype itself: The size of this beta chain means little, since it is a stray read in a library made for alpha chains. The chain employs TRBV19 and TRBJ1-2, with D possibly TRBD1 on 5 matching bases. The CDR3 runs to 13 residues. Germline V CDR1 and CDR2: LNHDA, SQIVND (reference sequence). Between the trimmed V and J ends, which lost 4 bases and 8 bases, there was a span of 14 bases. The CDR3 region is CASSTTGLRGYTF. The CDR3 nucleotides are TGTGCCAGTAGTACTACGGGACTCCGGGGCTACACCTTC.

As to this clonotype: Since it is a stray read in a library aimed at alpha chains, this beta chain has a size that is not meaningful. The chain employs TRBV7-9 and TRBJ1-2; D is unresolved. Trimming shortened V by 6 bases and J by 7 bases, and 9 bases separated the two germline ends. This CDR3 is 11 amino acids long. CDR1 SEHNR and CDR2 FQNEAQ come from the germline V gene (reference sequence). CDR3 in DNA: TGTGCCAGCAGTCCGGAAGTTGGCTACACCTTC. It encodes CASSPEVGYTF.

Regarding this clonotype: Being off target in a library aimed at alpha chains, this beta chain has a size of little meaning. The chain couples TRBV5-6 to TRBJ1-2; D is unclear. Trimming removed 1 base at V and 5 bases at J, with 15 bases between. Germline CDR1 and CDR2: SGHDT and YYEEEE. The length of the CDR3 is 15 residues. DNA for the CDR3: TGTGCCAGCAGCTTGATGACTCTTTCCGCTTATGGCTACACCTTC. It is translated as CASSLMTLSAYGYTF.

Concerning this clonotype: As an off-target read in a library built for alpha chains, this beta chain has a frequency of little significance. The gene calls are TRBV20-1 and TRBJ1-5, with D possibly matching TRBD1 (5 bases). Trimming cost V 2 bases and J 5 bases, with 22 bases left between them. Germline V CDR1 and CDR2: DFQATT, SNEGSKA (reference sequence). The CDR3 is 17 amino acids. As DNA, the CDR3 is TGCAGTGCTAGACAGGACATGAAAGTCGGAGTTCATCAGCCCCAGCATTTT. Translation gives CSARQDMKVGVHQPQHF.

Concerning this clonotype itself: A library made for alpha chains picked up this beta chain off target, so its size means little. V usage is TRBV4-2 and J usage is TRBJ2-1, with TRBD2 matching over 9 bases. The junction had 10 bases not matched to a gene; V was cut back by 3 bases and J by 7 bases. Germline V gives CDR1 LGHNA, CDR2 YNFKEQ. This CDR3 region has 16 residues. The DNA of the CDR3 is TGTGCCAGCAGCCATGCTTCGGGACTAGCTGGGAATGAGCAGTTCTTC. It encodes CASSHASGLAGNEQFF.

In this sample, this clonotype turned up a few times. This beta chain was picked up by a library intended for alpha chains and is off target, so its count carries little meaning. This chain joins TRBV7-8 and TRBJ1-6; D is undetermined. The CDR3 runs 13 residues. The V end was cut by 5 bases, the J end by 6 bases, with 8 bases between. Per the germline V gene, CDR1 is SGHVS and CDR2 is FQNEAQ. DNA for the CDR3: TGTGCCAGCAGCCAGGATTTTAATTCACCCCTCCACTTT. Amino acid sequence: CASSQDFNSPLHF.

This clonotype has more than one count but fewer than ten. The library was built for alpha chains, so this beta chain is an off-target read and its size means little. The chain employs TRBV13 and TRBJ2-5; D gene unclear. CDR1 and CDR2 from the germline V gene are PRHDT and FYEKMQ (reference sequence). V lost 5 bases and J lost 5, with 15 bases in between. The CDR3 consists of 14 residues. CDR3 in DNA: TGTGCCAGCAGCAAAGGCCCCTGGGTGGAGACCCAGTACTTC. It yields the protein CASSKGPWVETQYF.

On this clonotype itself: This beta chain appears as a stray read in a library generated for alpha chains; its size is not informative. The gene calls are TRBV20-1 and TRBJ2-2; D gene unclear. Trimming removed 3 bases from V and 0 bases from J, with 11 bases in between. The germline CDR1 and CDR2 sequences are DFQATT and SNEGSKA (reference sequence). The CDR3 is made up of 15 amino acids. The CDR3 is CSASGQLSNTGELFF. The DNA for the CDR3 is TGCAGTGCTAGTGGTCAACTCTCGAACACCGGGGAGCTGTTTTTT.

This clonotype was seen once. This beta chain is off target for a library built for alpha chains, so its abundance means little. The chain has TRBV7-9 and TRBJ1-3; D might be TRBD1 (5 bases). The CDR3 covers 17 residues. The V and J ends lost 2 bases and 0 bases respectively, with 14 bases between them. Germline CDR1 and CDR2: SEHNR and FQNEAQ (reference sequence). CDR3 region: CASSLTRRGSSGNTIYF. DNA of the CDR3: TGTGCCAGCAGCTTAACCCGTAGGGGTTCCTCTGGAAACACCATATATTTT.

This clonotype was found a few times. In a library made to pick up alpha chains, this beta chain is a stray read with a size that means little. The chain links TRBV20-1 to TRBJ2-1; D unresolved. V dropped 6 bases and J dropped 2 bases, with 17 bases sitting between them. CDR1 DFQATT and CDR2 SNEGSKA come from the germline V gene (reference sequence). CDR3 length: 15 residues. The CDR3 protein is CSAVRSVGTYNEQFF. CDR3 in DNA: TGCAGTGCGGTGCGGAGCGTGGGAACCTACAATGAGCAGTTCTTC.

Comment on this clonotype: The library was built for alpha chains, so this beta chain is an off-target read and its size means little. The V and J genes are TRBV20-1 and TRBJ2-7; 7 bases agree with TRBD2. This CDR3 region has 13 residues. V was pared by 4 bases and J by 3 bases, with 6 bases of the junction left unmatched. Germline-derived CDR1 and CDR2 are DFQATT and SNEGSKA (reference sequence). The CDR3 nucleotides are TGCAGTGCTAAGCTCGGGACTAACTACGAGCAGTACTTC. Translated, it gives CSAKLGTNYEQYF.

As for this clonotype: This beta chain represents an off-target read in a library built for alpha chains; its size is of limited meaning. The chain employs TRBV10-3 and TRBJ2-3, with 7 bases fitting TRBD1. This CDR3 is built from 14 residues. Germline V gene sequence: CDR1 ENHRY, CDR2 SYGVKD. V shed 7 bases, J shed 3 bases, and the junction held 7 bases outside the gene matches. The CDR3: CAIKGQSRTDTQYF. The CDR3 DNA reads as TGTGCCATCAAGGGACAGTCGAGAACAGATACGCAGTATTTT.

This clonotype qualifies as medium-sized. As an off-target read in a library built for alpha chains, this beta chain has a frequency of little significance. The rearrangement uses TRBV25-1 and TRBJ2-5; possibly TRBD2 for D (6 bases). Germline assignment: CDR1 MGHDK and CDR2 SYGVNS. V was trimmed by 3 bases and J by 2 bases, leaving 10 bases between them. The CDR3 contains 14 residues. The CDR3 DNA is TGTGCCAGCAGTGACGCGGGAACACAAGAGACCCAGTACTTC. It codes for CASSDAGTQETQYF. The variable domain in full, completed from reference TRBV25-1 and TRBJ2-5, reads EADIYQTPRYLVIGTGKKITLECSQTMGHDKMYWYQQDPGMELHLIHYSYGVNSTEKGDLSSESTVSRIRTEHFPLTLESARPSHTSQYLCASSDAGTQETQYFGPGTRLLVL.

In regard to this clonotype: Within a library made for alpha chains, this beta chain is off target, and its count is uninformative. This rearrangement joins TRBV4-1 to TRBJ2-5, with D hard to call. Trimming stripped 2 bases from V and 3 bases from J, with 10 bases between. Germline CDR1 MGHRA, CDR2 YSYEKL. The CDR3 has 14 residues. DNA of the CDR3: TGCGCCAGCAGCCAAATGGAACTGAAAGAGACCCAGTACTTC. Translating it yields CASSQMELKETQYF.